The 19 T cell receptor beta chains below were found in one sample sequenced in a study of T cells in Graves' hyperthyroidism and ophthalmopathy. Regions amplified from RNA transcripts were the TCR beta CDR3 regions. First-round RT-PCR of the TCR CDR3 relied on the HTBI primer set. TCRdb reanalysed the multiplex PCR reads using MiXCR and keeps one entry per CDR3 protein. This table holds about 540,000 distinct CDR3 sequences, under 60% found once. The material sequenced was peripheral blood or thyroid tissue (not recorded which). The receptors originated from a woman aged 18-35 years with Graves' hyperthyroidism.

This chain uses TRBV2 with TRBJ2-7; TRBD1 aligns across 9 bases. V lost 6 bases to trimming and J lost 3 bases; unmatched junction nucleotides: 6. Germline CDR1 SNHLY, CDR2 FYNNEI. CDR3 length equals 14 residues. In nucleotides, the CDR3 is TGTGCCAGCAGGCCCGGGACAGGGAACTACGAGCAGTACTTC. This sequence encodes CASRPGTGNYEQYF.

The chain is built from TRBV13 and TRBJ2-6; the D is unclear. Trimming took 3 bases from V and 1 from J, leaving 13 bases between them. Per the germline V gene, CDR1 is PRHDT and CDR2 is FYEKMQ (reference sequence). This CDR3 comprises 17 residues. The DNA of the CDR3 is TGTGCCAGCAGCTTTTCGGGCGACCCATCTGGGGCCAACGTCCTGACTTTC. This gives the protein CASSFSGDPSGANVLTF.

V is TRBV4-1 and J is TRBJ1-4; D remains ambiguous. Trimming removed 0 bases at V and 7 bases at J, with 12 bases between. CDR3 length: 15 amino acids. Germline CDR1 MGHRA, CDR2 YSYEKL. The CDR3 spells CASSQDDGWGEKLFF. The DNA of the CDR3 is TGCGCCAGCAGCCAAGACGATGGATGGGGTGAAAAACTGTTTTTT.

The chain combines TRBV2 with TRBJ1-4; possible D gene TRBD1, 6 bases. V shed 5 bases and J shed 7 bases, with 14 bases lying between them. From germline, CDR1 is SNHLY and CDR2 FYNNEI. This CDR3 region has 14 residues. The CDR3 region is CASSPGALGEKLFF. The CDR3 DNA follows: TGTGCCAGCAGTCCGGGGGCGCTGGGTGAAAAACTGTTTTTT.

The CDR3 DNA is TGCAGTGCTCTCCAAGAGACCCAGTACTTC. The encoded protein is CSALQETQYF. The chain combines TRBV20-1 with TRBJ2-5; D not resolved. The CDR3 runs to 10 residues. V shed 5 bases and J shed 1 base, with 2 bases lying between them. CDR1 DFQATT and CDR2 SNEGSKA come from the germline V gene (reference sequence).

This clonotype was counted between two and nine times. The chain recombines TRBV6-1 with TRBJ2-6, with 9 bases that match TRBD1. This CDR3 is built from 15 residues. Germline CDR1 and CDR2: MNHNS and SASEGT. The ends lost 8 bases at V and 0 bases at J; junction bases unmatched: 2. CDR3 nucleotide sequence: TGTGCCAGCCGGACAGGGGTCTCTGGGGCCAACGTCCTGACTTTC. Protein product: CASRTGVSGANVLTF.

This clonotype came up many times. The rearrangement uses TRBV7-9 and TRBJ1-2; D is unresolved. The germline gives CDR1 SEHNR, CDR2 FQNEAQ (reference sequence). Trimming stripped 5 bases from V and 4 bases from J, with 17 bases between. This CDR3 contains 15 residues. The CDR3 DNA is TGTGCCAGCAGCCGCTTGGCGGACGCAGGCTATGGCTACACCTTC. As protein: CASSRLADAGYGYTF. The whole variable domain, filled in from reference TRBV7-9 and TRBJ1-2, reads DTGVSQNPRHKITKRGQNVTFRCDPISEHNRLYWYRQTLGQGPEFLTYFQNEAQLEKSRLLSDRFSAERPKGSFSTLEIQRTEQGDSAMYLCASSRLADAGYGYTFGSGTRLTVV.

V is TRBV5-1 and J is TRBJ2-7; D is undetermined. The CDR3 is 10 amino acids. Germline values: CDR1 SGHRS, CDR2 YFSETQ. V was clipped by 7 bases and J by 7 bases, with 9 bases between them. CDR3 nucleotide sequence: TGCGCCAGCCTCATGGGAGAGCAGTACTTC. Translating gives CASLMGEQYF.

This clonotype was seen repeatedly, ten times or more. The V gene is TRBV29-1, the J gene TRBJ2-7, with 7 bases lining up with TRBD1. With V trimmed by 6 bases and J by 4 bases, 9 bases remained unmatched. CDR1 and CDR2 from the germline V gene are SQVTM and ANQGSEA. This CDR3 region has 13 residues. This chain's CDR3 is CSVSGGAFYEQYF. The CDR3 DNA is TGCAGCGTGTCAGGGGGTGCTTTTTACGAGCAGTACTTC.

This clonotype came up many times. The CDR3 sequence is CASTNGRYNSPLHF. The CDR3 DNA sequence: TGTGCCAGTACCAACGGACGGTATAATTCACCCCTCCACTTT. The rearrangement uses TRBV19 and TRBJ1-6; no clear D gene. The length of the CDR3 is 14 residues. The ends were cut back, 7 bases at V and 4 bases at J, with 11 bases in the middle. In germline, CDR1 is LNHDA, CDR2 SQIVND (reference sequence).

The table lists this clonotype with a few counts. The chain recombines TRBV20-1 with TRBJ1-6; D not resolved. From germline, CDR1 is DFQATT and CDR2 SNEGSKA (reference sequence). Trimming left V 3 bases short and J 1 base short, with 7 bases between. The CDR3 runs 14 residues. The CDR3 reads CSASLESYNSPLHF. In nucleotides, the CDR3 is TGCAGTGCTAGCTTGGAGTCCTATAATTCACCCCTCCACTTT.

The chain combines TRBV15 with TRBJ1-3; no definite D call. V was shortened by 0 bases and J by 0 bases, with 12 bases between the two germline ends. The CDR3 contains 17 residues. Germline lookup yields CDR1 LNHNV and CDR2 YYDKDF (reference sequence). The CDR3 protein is CATSRDVFSSSGNTIYF. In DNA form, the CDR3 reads TGTGCCACCAGCAGAGATGTGTTCAGCAGCTCTGGAAACACCATATATTTT. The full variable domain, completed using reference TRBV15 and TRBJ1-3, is DAMVIQNPRYQVTQFGKPVTLSCSQTLNHNVMYWYQQKSSQAPKLLFHYYDKDFNNEADTPDNFQSRRPNTSFCFLDIRSPGLGDTAMYLCATSRDVFSSSGNTIYFGEGSWLTVV.

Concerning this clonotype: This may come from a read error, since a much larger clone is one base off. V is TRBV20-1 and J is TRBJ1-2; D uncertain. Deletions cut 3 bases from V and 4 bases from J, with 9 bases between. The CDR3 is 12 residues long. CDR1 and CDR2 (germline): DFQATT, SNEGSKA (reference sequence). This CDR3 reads CSASRRIYGYTF. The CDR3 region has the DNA TGCAGTGCTAGTAGACGGATCTATGGCTACACCTTC.

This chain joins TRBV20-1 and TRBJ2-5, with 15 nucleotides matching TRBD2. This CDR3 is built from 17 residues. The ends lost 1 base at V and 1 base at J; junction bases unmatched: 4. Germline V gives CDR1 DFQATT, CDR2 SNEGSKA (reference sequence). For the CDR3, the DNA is TGCAGTGCTAGAGGGACTAGCGGGAGGGGAATCCAAGAGACCCAGTACTTC. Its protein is CSARGTSGRGIQETQYF.

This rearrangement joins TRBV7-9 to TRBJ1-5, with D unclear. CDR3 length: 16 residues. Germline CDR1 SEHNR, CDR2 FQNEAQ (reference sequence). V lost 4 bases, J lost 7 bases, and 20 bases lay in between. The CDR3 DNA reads TGTGCCAGCAGCTCCTATCGGGCTACTGGAGAACAGCCCCAGCATTTT. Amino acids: CASSSYRATGEQPQHF.

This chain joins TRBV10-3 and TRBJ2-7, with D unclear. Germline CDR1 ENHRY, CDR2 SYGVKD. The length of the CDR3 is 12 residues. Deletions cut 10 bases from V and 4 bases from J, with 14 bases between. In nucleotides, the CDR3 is TGTGCCAGCTGGGGAAACGGGTACGAGCAGTACTTC. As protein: CASWGNGYEQYF.

CDR3 DNA: TGCAGTGAAGGTCGTGGGGGCTACACCTTC. This translates into CSEGRGGYTF. The chain has TRBV20-1 and TRBJ1-2; the D is unclear. This CDR3 comprises 10 residues. Per the germline V gene, CDR1 is DFQATT and CDR2 is SNEGSKA (reference sequence). V lost 7 bases, J lost 8 bases, and 11 bases lay in between.

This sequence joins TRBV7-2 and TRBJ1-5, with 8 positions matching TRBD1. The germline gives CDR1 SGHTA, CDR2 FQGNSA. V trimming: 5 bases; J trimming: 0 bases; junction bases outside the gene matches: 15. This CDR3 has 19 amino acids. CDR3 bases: TGTGCCAGCAGCCAGAGACAGGGGTCCTCCATACATAGCAATCAGCCCCAGCATTTT. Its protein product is CASSQRQGSSIHSNQPQHF.

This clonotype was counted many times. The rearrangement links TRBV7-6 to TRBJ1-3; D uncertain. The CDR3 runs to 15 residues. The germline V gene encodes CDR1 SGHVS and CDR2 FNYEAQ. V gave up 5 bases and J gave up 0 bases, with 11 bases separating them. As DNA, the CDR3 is TGTGCCAGCAGCCCTTCAGCGTTCTCTGGAAACACCATATATTTT. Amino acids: CASSPSAFSGNTIYF.